This T cell receptor beta chain was captured by sequencing in a study of identical twins. Regarding the study as a whole: The models gave estimates that fell short of the out-of-frame TCR alpha sharing seen in monozygotic twins.

The junction had 9 bases not matched to a gene; V was cut back by 4 bases and J by 4 bases. This CDR3 region has 16 residues. Germline CDR1 reads MDHEN; CDR2 reads SYDVKM. This clonotype was observed many times. The antigen is undetermined. TCRdb called the 5' RACE reads again in MiXCR, with one record for every CDR3 protein. The sample includes hundreds of thousands of distinct CDR3 sequences, roughly 12% of them seen just once. Everyone who donated was a healthy Caucasian. The same sample was also studied in work on yellow fever vaccine responses in identical twins.

The receptor's source is a woman between 18 and 29 years old in good health. The V and J genes are TRBV28 and TRBJ2-5; 10 bases are a match to TRBD2. Sequenced input: CD8+ T cells sorted from blood. CDR3 bases: TGTGCCAGCAGTTACTCTAGCGGGAGCGTCCCAGAGACCCAGTACTTC. Encoded protein: CASSYSSGSVPETQYF.